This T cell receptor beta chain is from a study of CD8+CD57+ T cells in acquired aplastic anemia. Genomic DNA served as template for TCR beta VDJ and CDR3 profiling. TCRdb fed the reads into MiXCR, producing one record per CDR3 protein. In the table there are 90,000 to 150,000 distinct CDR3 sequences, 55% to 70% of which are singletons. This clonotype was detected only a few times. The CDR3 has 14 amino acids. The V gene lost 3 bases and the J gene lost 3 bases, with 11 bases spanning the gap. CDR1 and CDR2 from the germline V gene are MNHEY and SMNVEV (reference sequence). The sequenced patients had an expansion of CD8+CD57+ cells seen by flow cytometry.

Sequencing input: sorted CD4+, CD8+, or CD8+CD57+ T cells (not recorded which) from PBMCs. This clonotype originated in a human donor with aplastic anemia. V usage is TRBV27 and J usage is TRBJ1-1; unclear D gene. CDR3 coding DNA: TGTGCCAGCAGTTTCGGGAGGACTGACACTGAAGCTTTCTTT. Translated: CASSFGRTDTEAFF.